This TCR beta chain was recorded in a study of shared T cell receptors in the human thymus. Clones were read by immunoSEQ multiplex PCR, and TCRdb kept only the in-frame ones, dropping some. The sample has 550,000 to 800,000 clones, approximately 85% seen once. This CDR3 contains 16 residues. CDR1 and CDR2 (germline): MNHEY, SMNVEV (reference sequence). V was pared by 0 bases and J by 0 bases, with 12 bases between. The data were also submitted as part of a second study, on human thymus T cells. As that study records: Donors were healthy Finnish babies undergoing corrective operations for congenital heart defects. It was from resections taken during corrective heart surgery that the thymus tissue came. Among thymic and blood repertoires, usage of V and J genes appeared biased. Related work found strong thymic repertoire overlap between unrelated individuals.

The chain is built from TRBV27 and TRBJ2-7; the D gene is possibly TRBD2 (6 bases). Sequenced input: thymocytes. This receptor was identified in a girl in the first two years of life with a congenital heart defect. CDR3 bases: TGTGCCAGCAGTTTATCGCGGGGTGGCCGCTCCTACGAGCAGTACTTC. It translates to CASSLSRGGRSYEQYF.